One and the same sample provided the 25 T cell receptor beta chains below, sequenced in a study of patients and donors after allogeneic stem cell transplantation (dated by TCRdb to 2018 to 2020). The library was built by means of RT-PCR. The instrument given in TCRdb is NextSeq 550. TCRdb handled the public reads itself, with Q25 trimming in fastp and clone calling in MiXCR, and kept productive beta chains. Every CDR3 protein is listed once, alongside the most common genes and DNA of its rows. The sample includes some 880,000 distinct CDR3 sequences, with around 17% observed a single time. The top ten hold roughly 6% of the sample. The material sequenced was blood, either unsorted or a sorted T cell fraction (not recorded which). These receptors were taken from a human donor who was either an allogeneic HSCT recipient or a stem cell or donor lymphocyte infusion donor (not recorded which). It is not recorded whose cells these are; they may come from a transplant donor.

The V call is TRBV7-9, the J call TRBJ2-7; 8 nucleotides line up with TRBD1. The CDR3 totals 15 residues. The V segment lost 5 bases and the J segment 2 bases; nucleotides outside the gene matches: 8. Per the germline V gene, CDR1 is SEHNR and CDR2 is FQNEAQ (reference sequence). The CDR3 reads CASSGEDRVPYEQYF. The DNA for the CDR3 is TGTGCCAGCAGCGGGGAGGACAGGGTACCCTACGAGCAGTACTTC.

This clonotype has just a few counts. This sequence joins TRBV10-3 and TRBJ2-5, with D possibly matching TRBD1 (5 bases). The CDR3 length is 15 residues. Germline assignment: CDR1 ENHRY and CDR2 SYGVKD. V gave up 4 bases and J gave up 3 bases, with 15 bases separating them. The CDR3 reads CAISGGPLGEETQYF. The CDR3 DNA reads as TGTGCCATCAGTGGTGGGCCCTTAGGGGAAGAGACCCAGTACTTC.

CDR3 nucleotide sequence: TGTGCCAGCAGCCCTTCCCTGGACAGTCTTGTAGCCAAAAACATTCAGTACTTC. It codes for CASSPSLDSLVAKNIQYF. The chain links TRBV11-1 to TRBJ2-4, with D perhaps TRBD1 (6 bases). The CDR3 is made up of 18 amino acids. Trimming took off 5 bases at V and 0 bases at J, with 20 bases between the two ends. Per the germline V gene, CDR1 is SGHAT and CDR2 is FQDESV (reference sequence).

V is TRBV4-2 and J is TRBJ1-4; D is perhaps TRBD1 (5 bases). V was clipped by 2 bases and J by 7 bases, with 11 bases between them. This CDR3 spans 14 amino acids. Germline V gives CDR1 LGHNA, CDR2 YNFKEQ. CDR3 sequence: CASSQKSGGEKLFF. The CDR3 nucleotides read TGTGCCAGCAGCCAAAAATCGGGGGGTGAAAAACTGTTTTTT.

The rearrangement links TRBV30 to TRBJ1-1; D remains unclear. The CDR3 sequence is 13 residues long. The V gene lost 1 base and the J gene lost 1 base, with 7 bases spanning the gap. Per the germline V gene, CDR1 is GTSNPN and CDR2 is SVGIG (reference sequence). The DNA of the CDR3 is TGTGCCTGGAGTGGGCAGGCGAACACTGAAGCTTTCTTT. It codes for CAWSGQANTEAFF. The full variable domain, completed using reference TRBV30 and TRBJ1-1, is SQTIHQWPATLVQPVGSPLSLECTVEGTSNPNLYWYRQAAGRGLQLLFYSVGIGQISSEVPQNLSASRPQDRQFILSSKKLLLSDSGFYLCAWSGQANTEAFFGQGTRLTVV.

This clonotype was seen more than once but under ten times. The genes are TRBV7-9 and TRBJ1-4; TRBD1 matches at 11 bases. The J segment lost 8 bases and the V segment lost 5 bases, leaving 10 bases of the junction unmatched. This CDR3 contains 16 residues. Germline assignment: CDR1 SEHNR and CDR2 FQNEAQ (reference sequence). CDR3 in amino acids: CASSPSPGQGEEKLFF. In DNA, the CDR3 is TGTGCCAGCAGCCCGAGCCCGGGACAGGGGGAAGAAAAACTGTTTTTT.

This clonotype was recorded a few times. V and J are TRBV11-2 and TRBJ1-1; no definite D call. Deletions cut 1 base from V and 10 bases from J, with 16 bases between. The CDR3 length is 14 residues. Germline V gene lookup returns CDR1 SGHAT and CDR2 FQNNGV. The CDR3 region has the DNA TGTGCCAGCAGCTTAGGACCGGAGGTCCAGGCAGCTTTCTTT. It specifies CASSLGPEVQAAFF.

The CDR3, as DNA: TGTGCCAGCAGTGGGACAGGGGCCAAGAGCTCCTACGAGCAGTACTTC. This codes for CASSGTGAKSSYEQYF. The V gene is TRBV2, the J gene TRBJ2-7, with TRBD1 matching 9 bases. This CDR3 contains 16 residues. V gave up 4 bases and J gave up 0 bases; unmatched junction bases: 7. Germline V gene sequence: CDR1 SNHLY, CDR2 FYNNEI.

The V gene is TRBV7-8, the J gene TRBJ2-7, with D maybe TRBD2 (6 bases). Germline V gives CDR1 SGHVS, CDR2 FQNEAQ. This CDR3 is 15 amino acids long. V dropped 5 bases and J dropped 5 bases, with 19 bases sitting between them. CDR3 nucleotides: TGTGCCAGCAGCCCACTCCCTGGGGGGATCCACGAGCAGTACTTC. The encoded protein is CASSPLPGGIHEQYF.

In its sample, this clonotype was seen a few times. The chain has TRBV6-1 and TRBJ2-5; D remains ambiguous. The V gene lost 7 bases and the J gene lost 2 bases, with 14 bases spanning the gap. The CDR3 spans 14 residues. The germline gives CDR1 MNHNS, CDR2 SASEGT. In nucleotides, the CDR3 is TGTGCCAGCAACCGACATTACTCACAAGAGACCCAGTACTTC. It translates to CASNRHYSQETQYF.

CDR3 protein: CASSLSRQGKIANYGYTF. The CDR3 DNA follows: TGTGCCAGCAGCTTAAGTCGGCAGGGGAAGATCGCTAACTATGGCTACACCTTC. V is TRBV11-1 and J is TRBJ1-2; TRBD1 is a possible D gene (6 bases). Trimming removed 2 bases at V and 0 bases at J, with 19 bases between. Germline CDR1 is SGHAT and CDR2 is FQDESV (reference sequence). The CDR3 is 18 residues long.

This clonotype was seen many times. The chain's CDR3 is CSARLVVSLQETQYF. DNA for the CDR3: TGCAGTGCTAGGTTAGTGGTATCACTACAAGAGACCCAGTACTTC. This rearrangement joins TRBV20-1 to TRBJ2-5; no firm D call. Per the germline V gene, CDR1 is DFQATT and CDR2 is SNEGSKA (reference sequence). There are 15 residues in the CDR3. The ends were cut back, 3 bases at V and 2 bases at J, with 16 bases in the middle.

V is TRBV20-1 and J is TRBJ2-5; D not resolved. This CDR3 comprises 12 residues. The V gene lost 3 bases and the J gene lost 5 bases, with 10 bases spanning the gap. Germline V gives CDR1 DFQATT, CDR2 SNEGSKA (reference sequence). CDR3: CSARLVAETQYF. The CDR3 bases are TGCAGTGCTAGGCTAGTTGCGGAGACCCAGTACTTC.

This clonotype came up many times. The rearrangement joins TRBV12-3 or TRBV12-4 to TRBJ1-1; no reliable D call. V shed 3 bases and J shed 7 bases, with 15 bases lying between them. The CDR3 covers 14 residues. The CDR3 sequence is CASSFYALLGEAFF. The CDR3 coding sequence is TGTGCCAGCAGTTTTTATGCCTTACTCGGTGAAGCTTTCTTT.

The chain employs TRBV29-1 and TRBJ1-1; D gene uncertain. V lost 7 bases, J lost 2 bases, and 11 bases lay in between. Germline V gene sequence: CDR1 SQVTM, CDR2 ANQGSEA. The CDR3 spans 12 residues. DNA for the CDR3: TGCAGCGCGATCAGGTTCAACACTGAAGCTTTCTTT. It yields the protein CSAIRFNTEAFF.

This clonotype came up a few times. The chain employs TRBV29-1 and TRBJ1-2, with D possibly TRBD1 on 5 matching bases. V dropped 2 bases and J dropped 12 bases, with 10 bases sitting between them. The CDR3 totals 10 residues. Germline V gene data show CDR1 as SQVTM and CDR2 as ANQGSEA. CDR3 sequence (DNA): TGCAGCGTTGAATGGGGCAAAAACACCTTC. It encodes CSVEWGKNTF.

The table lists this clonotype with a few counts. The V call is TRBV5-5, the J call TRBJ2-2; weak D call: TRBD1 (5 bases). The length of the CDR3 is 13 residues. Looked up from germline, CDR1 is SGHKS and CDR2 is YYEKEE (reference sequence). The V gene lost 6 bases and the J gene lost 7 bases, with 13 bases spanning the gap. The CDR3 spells CASKEGAGGELFF. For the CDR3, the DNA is TGTGCCAGCAAGGAAGGGGCCGGCGGGGAGCTGTTTTTT.

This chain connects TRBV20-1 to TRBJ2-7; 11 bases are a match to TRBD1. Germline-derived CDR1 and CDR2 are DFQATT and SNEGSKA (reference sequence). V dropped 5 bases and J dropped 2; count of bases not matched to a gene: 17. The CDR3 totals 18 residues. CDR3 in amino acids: CSALPTIPDRGLTYEQYF. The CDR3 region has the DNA TGCAGTGCTCTACCTACCATTCCGGACAGGGGGCTAACCTACGAGCAGTACTTC.

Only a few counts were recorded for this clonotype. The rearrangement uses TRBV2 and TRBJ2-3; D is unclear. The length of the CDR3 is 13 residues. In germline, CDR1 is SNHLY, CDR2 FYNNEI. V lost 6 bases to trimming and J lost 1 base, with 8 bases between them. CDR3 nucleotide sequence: TGTGCCAGCAGCGTACTCCGCACAGATACGCAGTATTTT. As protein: CASSVLRTDTQYF.

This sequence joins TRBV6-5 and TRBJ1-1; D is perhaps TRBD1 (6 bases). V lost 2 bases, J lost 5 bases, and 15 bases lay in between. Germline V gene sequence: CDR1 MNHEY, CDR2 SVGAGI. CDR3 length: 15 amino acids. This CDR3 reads CASSYEGVLRTEAFF. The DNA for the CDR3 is TGTGCCAGCAGTTACGAGGGGGTTTTGCGGACTGAAGCTTTCTTT.

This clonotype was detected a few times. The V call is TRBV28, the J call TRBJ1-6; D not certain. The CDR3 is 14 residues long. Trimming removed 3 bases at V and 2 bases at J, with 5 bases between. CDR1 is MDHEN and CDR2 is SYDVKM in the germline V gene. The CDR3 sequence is CASSFGTYNSPLHF. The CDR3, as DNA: TGTGCCAGCAGTTTTGGAACCTATAATTCACCCCTCCACTTT.

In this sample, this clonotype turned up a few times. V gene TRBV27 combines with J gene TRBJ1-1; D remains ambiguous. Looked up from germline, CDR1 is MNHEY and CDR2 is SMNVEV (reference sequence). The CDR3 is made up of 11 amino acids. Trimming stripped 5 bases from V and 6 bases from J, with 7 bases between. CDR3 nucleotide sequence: TGTGCCAGCAGTCCGACATCTGAAGCTTTCTTT. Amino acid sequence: CASSPTSEAFF.

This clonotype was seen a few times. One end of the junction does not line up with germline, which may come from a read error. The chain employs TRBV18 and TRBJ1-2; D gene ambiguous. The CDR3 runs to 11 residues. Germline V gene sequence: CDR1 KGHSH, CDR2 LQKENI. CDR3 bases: TGTGCCAGCTTACGGGCAGGACGCATTCAATTC. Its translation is CASLRAGRIQF.

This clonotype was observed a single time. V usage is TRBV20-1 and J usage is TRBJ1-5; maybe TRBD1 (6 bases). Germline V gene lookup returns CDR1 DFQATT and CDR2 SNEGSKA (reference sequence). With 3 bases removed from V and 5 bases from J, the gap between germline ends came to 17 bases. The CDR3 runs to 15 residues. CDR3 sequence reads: CSARIVGGVDQPQHF. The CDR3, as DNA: TGCAGTGCTAGGATTGTTGGGGGCGTCGATCAGCCCCAGCATTTT.

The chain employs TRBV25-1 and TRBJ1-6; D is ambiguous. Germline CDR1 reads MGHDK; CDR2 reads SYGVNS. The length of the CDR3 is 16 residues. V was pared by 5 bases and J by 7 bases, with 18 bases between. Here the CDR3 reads CASSTTRPTGNSPLHF. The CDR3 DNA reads TGTGCCAGCAGTACAACCAGGCCCACGGGGAATTCACCCCTCCACTTT.